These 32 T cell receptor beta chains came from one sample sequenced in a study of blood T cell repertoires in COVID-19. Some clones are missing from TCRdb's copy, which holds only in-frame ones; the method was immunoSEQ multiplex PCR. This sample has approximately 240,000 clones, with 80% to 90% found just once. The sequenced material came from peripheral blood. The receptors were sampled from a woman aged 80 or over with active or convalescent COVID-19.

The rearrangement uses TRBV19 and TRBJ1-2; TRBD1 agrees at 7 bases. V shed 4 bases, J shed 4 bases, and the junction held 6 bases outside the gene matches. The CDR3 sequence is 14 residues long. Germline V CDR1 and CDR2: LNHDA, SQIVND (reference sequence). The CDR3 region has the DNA TGTGCCAGTAGTAGGAGACAGGGATCCTATGGCTACACCTTC. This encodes CASSRRQGSYGYTF.

The CDR3 bases are TGTGCCAGCAGGCTTCGGGGGGGCCTTGGAGAAAAACTGTTTTTT. It specifies CASRLRGGLGEKLFF. This chain links TRBV21-1 with TRBJ1-4. TRBV21-1 is described as a pseudogene. This CDR3 contains 15 residues.

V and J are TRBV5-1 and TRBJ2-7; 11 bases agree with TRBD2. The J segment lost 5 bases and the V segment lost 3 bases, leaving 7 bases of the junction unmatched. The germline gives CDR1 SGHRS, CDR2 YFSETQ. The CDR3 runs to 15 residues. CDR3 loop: CASSSLAGGQDEQYF. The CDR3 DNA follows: TGCGCCAGCAGCTCCTTAGCGGGGGGGCAGGACGAGCAGTACTTC. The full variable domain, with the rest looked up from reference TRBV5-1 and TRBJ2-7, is KAGVTQTPRYLIKTRGQQVTLSCSPISGHRSVSWYQQTPGQGLQFLFEYFSETQRNKGNFPGRFSGRQFSNSRSEMNVSTLELGDSALYLCASSSLAGGQDEQYFGPGTRLTVT.

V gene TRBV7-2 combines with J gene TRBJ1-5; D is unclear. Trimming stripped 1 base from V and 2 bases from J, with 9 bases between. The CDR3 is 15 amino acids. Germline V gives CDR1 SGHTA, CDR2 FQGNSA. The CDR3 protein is CASSLVVGGNQPQHF. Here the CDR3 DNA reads TGTGCCAGCAGCTTAGTGGTCGGGGGCAATCAGCCCCAGCATTTT.

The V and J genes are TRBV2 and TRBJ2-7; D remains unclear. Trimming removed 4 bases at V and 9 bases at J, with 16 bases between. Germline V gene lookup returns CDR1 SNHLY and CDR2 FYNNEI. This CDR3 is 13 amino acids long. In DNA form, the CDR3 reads TGTGCCAGCAGTGGTCCGCCTCGGTATGGGCAGTACTTC. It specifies CASSGPPRYGQYF.

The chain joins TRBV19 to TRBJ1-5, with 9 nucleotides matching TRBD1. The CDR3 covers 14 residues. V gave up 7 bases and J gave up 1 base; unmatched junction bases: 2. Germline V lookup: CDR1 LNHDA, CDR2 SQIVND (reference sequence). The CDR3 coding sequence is TGTGCCAGTAAAGGACAGGGGAGCAATCAGCCCCAGCATTTT. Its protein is CASKGQGSNQPQHF.

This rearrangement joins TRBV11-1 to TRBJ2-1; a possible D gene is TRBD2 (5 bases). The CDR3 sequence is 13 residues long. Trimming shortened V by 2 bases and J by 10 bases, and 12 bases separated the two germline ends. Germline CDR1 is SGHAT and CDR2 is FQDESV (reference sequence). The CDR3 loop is CASSLQRGREQFF. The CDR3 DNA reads TGTGCCAGCAGCTTACAGCGCGGGCGGGAGCAGTTCTTC. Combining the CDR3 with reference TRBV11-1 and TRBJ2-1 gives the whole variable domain EAEVAQSPRYKITEKSQAVAFWCDPISGHATLYWYRQILGQGPELLVQFQDESVVDDSQLPKDRFSAERLKGVDSTLKIQPAELGDSAMYLCASSLQRGREQFFGPGTRLTVL.

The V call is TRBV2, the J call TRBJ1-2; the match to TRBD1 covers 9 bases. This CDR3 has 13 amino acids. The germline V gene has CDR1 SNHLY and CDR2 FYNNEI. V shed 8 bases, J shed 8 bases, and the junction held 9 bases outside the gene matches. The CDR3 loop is CASGSRTGVGYTF. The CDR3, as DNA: TGTGCCAGCGGATCTCGGACAGGGGTCGGCTACACCTTC.

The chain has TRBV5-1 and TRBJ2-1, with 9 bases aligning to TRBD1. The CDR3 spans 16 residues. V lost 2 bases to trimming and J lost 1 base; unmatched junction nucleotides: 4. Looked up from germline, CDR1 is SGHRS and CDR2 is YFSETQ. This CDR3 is CASSLGTGSSYNEQFF. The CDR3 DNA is TGCGCCAGCAGCTTAGGGACAGGGTCATCCTACAATGAGCAGTTCTTC. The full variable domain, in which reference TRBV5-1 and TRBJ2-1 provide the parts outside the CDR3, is KAGVTQTPRYLIKTRGQQVTLSCSPISGHRSVSWYQQTPGQGLQFLFEYFSETQRNKGNFPGRFSGRQFSNSRSEMNVSTLELGDSALYLCASSLGTGSSYNEQFFGPGTRLTVL.

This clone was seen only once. The CDR3 loop is CASSTSTGGDYGYTF. CDR3 DNA: TGTGCCAGCAGCACGTCGACAGGGGGTGACTATGGCTACACCTTC. The V call is TRBV7-2, the J call TRBJ1-2, with TRBD1 matching over 9 bases. This CDR3 has 15 residues. CDR1 is SGHTA, CDR2 FQGNSA, per germline. Trimming cost V 5 bases and J 3 bases; bases outside gene matches: 7.

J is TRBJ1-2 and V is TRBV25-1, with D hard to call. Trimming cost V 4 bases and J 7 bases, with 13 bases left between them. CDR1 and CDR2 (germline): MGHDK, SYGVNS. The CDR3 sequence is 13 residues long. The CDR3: CASSATQLFGYTF. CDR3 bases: TGTGCCAGCAGTGCAACACAGCTGTTTGGCTACACCTTC.

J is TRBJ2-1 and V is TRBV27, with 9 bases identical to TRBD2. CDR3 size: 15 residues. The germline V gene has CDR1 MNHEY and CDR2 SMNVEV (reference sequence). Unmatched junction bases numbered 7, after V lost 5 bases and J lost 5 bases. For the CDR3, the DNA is TGTGCCAGCAGTCCCAGGACTAGCGCGAACAATGAGCAGTTCTTC. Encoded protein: CASSPRTSANNEQFF.

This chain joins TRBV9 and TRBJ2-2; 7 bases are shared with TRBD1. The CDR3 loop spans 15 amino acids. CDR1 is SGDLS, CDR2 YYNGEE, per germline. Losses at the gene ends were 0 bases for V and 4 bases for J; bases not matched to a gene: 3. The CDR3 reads CASSVENRGTGELFF. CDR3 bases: TGTGCCAGCAGCGTAGAGAACAGGGGCACCGGGGAGCTGTTTTTT.

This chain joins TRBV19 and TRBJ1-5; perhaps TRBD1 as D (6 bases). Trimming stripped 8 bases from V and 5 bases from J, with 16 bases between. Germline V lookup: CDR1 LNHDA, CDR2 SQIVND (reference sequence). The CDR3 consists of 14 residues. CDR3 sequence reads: CASQGSTIYQPQHF. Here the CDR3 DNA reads TGTGCCAGTCAGGGGTCTACCATTTATCAGCCCCAGCATTTT.

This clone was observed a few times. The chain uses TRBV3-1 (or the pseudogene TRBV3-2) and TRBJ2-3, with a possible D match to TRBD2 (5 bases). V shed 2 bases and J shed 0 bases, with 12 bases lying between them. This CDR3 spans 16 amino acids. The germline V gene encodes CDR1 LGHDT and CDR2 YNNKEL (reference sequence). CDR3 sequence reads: CASSQIGLGSTDTQYF. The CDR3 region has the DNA TGTGCCAGCAGCCAAATCGGACTGGGTAGCACAGATACGCAGTATTTT.

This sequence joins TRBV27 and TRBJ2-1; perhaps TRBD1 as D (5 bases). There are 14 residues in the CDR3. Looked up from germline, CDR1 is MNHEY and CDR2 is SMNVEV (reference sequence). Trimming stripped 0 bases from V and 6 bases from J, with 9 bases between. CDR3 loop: CASSLSRVGNEQFF. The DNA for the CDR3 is TGTGCCAGCAGTTTATCCAGGGTGGGCAATGAGCAGTTCTTC.

The CDR3 DNA sequence: TGTGCCAGCATCCCGACTTGGCTAGCGGGAAACACAGATACGCAGTATTTT. Amino acid sequence: CASIPTWLAGNTDTQYF. The chain uses TRBV27 and TRBJ2-3; 9 bases map to TRBD2. Trimming cost V 7 bases and J 2 bases; bases outside gene matches: 13. This CDR3 comprises 17 residues. CDR1 is MNHEY, CDR2 SMNVEV, per germline (reference sequence).

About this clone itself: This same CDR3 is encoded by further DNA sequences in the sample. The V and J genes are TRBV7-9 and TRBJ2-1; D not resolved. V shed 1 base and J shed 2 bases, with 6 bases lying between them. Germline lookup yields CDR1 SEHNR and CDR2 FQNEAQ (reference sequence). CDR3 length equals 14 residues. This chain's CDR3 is CASSLEDTYNEQFF. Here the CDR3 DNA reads TGTGCCAGCAGCTTAGAAGACACCTACAATGAGCAGTTCTTC.

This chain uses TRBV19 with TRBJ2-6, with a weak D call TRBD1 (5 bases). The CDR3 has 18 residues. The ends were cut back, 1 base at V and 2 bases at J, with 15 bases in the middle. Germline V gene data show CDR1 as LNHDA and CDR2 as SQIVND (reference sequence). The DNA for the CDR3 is TGTGCCAGTAGTATAGGATGGAAGGGGATGACTGGGGCCAACGTCCTGACTTTC. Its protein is CASSIGWKGMTGANVLTF.

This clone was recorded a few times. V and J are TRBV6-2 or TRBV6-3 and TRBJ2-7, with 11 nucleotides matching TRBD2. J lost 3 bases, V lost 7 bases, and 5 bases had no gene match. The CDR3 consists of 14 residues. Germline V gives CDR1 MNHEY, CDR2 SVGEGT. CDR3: CASTPGTSGYEQYF. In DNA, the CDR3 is TGTGCCAGCACCCCCGGGACTAGCGGCTACGAGCAGTACTTC.

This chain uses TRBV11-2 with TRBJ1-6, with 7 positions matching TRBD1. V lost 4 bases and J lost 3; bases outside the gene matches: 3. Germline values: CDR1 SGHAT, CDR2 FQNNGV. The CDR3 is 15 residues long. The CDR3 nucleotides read TGTGCCAGCAGCTCAAGACAGGGCTATAATTCACCCCTCCACTTT. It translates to CASSSRQGYNSPLHF.

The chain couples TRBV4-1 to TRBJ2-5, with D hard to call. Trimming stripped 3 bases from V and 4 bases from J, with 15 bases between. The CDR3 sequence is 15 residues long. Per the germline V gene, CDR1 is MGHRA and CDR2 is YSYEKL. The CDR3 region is CASSQPDRVAETQYF. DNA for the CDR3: TGCGCCAGCAGCCAGCCCGACCGGGTGGCAGAGACCCAGTACTTC.

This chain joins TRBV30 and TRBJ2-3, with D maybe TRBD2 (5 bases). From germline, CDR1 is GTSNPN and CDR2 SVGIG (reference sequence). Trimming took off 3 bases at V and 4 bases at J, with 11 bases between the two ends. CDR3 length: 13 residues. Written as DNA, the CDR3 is TGTGCCTGGAGCGGGATAAGGGCAGATACGCAGTATTTT. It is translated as CAWSGIRADTQYF.

The CDR3 sequence is CASKDRVSQPQHF. The CDR3 region has the DNA TGTGCCAGCAAAGACAGGGTGAGTCAGCCCCAGCATTTT. V is TRBV6-5 and J is TRBJ1-5; 7 bases are shared with TRBD1. This CDR3 contains 13 residues. The trim removed 7 bases at V and 6 bases at J, leaving 6 bases unmatched. From germline, CDR1 is MNHEY and CDR2 SVGAGI.

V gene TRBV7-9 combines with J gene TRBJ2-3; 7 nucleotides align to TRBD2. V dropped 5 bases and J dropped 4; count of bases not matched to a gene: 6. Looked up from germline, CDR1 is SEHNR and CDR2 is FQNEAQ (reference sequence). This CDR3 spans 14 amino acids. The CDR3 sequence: CASSLGLDPDTQYF. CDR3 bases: TGTGCCAGCAGCCTCGGACTAGATCCAGATACGCAGTATTTT. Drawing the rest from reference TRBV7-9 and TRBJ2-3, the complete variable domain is DTGVSQNPRHKITKRGQNVTFRCDPISEHNRLYWYRQTLGQGPEFLTYFQNEAQLEKSRLLSDRFSAERPKGSFSTLEIQRTEQGDSAMYLCASSLGLDPDTQYFGPGTRLTVL.

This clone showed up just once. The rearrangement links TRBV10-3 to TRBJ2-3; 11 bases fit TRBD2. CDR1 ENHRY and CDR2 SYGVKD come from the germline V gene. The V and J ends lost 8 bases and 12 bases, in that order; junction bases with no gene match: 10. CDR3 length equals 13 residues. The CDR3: CAIGSLAGETQYF. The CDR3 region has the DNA TGTGCCATCGGTTCACTAGCGGGGGAAACTCAGTATTTT.

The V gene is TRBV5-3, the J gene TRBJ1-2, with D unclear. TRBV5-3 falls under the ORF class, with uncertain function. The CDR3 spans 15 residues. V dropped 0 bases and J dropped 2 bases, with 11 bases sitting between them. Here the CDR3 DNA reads TGTGCCAGAAGCTTGGGTCCCAGGAAAAACTATGGCTACACCTTC. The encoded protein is CARSLGPRKNYGYTF.

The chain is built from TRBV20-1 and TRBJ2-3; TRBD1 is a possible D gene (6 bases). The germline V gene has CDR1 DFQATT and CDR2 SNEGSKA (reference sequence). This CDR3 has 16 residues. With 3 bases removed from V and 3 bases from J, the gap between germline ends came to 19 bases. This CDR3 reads CSASVRGVDGTDTQYF. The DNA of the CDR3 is TGCAGTGCTAGTGTCAGGGGTGTTGACGGAACAGATACGCAGTATTTT.

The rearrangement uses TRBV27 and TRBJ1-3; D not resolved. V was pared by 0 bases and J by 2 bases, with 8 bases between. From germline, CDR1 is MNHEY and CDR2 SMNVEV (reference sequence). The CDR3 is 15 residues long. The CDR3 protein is CASSLSADTGNTIYF. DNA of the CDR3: TGTGCCAGCAGTTTATCGGCAGATACTGGAAACACCATATATTTT.

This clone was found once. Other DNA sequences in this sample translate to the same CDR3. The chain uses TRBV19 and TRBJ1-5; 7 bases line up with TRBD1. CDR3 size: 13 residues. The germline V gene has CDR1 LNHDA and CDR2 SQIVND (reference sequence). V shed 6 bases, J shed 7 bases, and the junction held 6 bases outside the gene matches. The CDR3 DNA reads TGTGCCAGTAGCGACAGGGTGGGACAGCCCCAGCATTTT. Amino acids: CASSDRVGQPQHF.

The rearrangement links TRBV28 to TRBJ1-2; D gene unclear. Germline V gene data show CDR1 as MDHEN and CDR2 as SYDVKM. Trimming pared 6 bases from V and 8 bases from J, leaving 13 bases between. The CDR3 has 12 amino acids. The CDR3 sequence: CASRVSSEGYTF. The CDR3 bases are TGTGCCAGCAGGGTATCTTCGGAGGGCTACACCTTC.

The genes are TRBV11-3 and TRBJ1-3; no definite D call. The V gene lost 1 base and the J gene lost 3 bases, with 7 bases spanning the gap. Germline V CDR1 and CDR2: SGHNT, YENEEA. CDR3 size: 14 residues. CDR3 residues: CASSLGGGGNTIYF. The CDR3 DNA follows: TGTGCCAGCAGCTTAGGGGGAGGTGGAAACACCATATATTTT.